The clone carrying this TCR beta chain was observed a few times. The sample belongs to a study of blood T cell repertoires in COVID-19. Looking at the study overall: Samples of COVID-19 (acute and convalescent) were obtained from the United States, Italy and Spain.

Some clones are missing from TCRdb's copy, which holds only in-frame ones; the method was immunoSEQ multiplex PCR. The top ten hold approximately 12% of the sample, which has about 210,000 clones, roughly 78% seen once. Per germline, CDR1 KGHSH and CDR2 LQKENI. J gave up 1 base and V 4 bases, and 6 bases lay outside the gene matches. The CDR3 runs 15 residues. The chain carries TRBV18 and TRBJ1-1; 7 bases line up with TRBD1. The sample was peripheral blood. The receptor was isolated from a woman in her thirties or forties with acute or convalescent COVID-19. The CDR3 region is CASSRPTGENTEAFF. CDR3 DNA: TGTGCCAGCTCACGCCCTACAGGGGAGAACACTGAAGCTTTCTTT. The full variable domain, rest sourced from reference TRBV18 and TRBJ1-1, is NAGVMQNPRHLVRRRGQEARLRCSPMKGHSHVYWYRQLPEEGLKFMVYLQKENIIDESGMPKERFSAEFPKEGPSILRIQQVVRGDSAAYFCASSRPTGENTEAFFGQGTRLTVV.